This T cell receptor (beta chain) is drawn from a study of T cell responses to AZD1222 COVID-19 vaccine. The assay was immunoSEQ multiplex PCR, and TCRdb's table has in-frame clones only and misses some. The data show fewer than 200,000 clones, approximately 90% seen once. With regard to this clone: Its specificity is unknown.

Findings and limits, study-wide: After two AZD1222 doses, spike-specific TCR breadth and depth rose versus day 0. Baseline serostatus was positive in only six AZD1222 recipients.

V lost 0 bases and J lost 3, with 12 bases in between. This CDR3 region has 15 residues. Germline CDR1 is SGHKS and CDR2 is YYEKEE (reference sequence). The receptor comes from an adult in good health. J is TRBJ1-2 and V is TRBV5-5; perhaps TRBD1 as D (5 bases). The sample here was peripheral blood, taken on day 0 of MenACWY control vaccination. The CDR3 DNA reads as TGTGCCAGCAGCTTGGCCCCTGGGGACTACTATGGCTACACCTTC. This codes for CASSLAPGDYYGYTF.